Below, 24 T cell receptor beta chains from the same sample are listed, as sequenced in a study of CD4 T cells in relation to SARS-CoV-2 and coronaviruses (dated by TCRdb to about 2021). No antigen has been identified for these receptors. The library was built by means of the immunoSEQ multiplex PCR assay. The source is immuneACCESS, and TCRdb retained only in-frame sequences with V and J called. Part of the clones is not carried over; for the studies checked, unresolved V genes explain less than half of this, and the remainder is unexplained. This sample comprises more than 20,000 clones, around 80% of them detected only once. About 16% of the sample is taken by the ten largest. CD4+ T cells from unexposed donors were collected before the COVID-19 pandemic (2011-2018). Following 10 days of culture, the EasySep CD4+ T cell isolation kit was used to isolate CD4+ T cells. Input material: CD4+ T cells from PBMCs, cultured in vitro. Source of these receptors: a human donor in good health.

The rearrangement links TRBV5-1 to TRBJ1-1; D might be TRBD1 (6 bases). This CDR3 comprises 14 residues. The V gene's germline CDR1 is SGHRS and CDR2 YFSETQ. V lost 2 bases and J 1 base, leaving 9 bases between the germline ends. CDR3 sequence: CASSFWTANTEAFF. The DNA of the CDR3 is TGCGCCAGCAGCTTCTGGACAGCGAACACTGAAGCTTTCTTT.

The chain couples TRBV5-6 to TRBJ2-7; D ambiguous. The CDR3 loop spans 14 amino acids. Trimming stripped 4 bases from V and 1 base from J, with 12 bases between. Germline V gene lookup returns CDR1 SGHDT and CDR2 YYEEEE. The CDR3 sequence: CASSIRTRSYEQYF. Written as DNA, the CDR3 is TGTGCCAGCAGCATCAGGACGCGGTCCTACGAGCAGTACTTC.

The chain is built from TRBV5-4 and TRBJ2-6, with TRBD1 as a possible D gene (6 bases). Trimming took off 2 bases at V and 2 bases at J, with 17 bases between the two ends. The CDR3 is 18 amino acids. Germline V gene sequence: CDR1 SGHNT, CDR2 YYREEE (reference sequence). The CDR3 DNA sequence: TGTGCCAGCAGCTTTTTAGGCAGGGGTTGGGCTGGGGCCAACGTCCTGACTTTC. Translation gives CASSFLGRGWAGANVLTF.

This chain links TRBV5-1 with TRBJ1-2; D is undetermined. Germline CDR1 reads SGHRS; CDR2 reads YFSETQ. The CDR3 has 16 residues. The V and J ends lost 3 bases and 7 bases respectively, with 22 bases between them. CDR3 DNA sequence: TGCGCCAGCAGCTCTACCCAAGACATCGGGCTTCGTGGCTACACCTTC. Its protein product is CASSSTQDIGLRGYTF. Supplemented by reference TRBV5-1 and TRBJ1-2, the full variable domain reads KAGVTQTPRYLIKTRGQQVTLSCSPISGHRSVSWYQQTPGQGLQFLFEYFSETQRNKGNFPGRFSGRQFSNSRSEMNVSTLELGDSALYLCASSSTQDIGLRGYTFGSGTRLTVV.

The V and J genes are TRBV11-3 and TRBJ2-7; 9 bases are shared with TRBD1. The ends lost 1 base at V and 5 bases at J; junction bases unmatched: 3. The germline CDR1 and CDR2 sequences are SGHNT and YENEEA. The CDR3 length is 14 residues. This CDR3 reads CASSLGDRADEQYF. CDR3 coding DNA: TGTGCCAGCAGCTTAGGGGACAGGGCGGACGAGCAGTACTTC.

The chain links TRBV11-1 to TRBJ2-5; 7 bases line up with TRBD2. V was clipped by 0 bases and J by 9 bases; unmatched bases: 13. Per germline, CDR1 SGHAT and CDR2 FQDESV (reference sequence). There are 16 residues in the CDR3. The CDR3 sequence: CASSLARGLAGPAQYF. CDR3 DNA: TGTGCCAGCAGCTTAGCGCGGGGGTTAGCGGGCCCGGCCCAGTACTTC. Full variable domain (missing parts from reference TRBV11-1 and TRBJ2-5): EAEVAQSPRYKITEKSQAVAFWCDPISGHATLYWYRQILGQGPELLVQFQDESVVDDSQLPKDRFSAERLKGVDSTLKIQPAELGDSAMYLCASSLARGLAGPAQYFGPGTRLLVL.

The chain couples TRBV5-8 to TRBJ2-7; D is ambiguous. With 0 bases removed from V and 1 base from J, the gap between germline ends came to 14 bases. Germline CDR1 is SGHTS and CDR2 is YDEGEE. This CDR3 is 16 amino acids long. The CDR3 loop is CASSLAIRAPSYEQYF. The CDR3, as DNA: TGTGCCAGCAGCTTGGCCATAAGGGCCCCTTCCTACGAGCAGTACTTC.

V and J are TRBV7-8 and TRBJ1-1; D remains ambiguous. There are 15 residues in the CDR3. Trimming took 3 bases from V and 3 from J, leaving 14 bases between them. The V gene's germline CDR1 is SGHVS and CDR2 FQNEAQ. For the CDR3, the DNA is TGTGCCAGCAGCTTGGTTGGCCCGCGGGACACTGAAGCTTTCTTT. Its protein is CASSLVGPRDTEAFF. Together with reference TRBV7-8 and TRBJ1-1, the CDR3 gives the full variable domain: GAGVSQSPRYKVAKRGQDVALRCDPISGHVSLFWYQQALGQGPEFLTYFQNEAQLDKSGLPSDRFFAERPEGSVSTLKIQRTQQEDSAVYLCASSLVGPRDTEAFFGQGTRLTVV.

The chain employs TRBV19 and TRBJ1-5, with a weak D call TRBD1 (5 bases). The length of the CDR3 is 15 residues. CDR1 and CDR2 (germline): LNHDA, SQIVND (reference sequence). V shed 10 bases and J shed 0 bases, with 16 bases lying between them. The CDR3 nucleotides are TGTGCCACACGCCAGGGTTTTTATAGCAATCAGCCCCAGCATTTT. It yields the protein CATRQGFYSNQPQHF. Supplemented by reference TRBV19 and TRBJ1-5, the full variable domain reads DGGITQSPKYLFRKEGQNVTLSCEQNLNHDAMYWYRQDPGQGLRLIYYSQIVNDFQKGDIAEGYSVSREKKESFPLTVTSAQKNPTAFYLCATRQGFYSNQPQHFGDGTRLSIL.

CDR3 in DNA: TGCAGTGCTAGTTCTTATACAGGATTCTATGGCTACACCTTC. Residues: CSASSYTGFYGYTF. The rearrangement joins TRBV20-1 to TRBJ1-2; D possibly corresponds to TRBD1 (5 bases). This CDR3 has 14 residues. The germline V and J ends were trimmed by 3 bases and 4 bases, with 15 bases remaining between them. CDR1 and CDR2 from the germline V gene are DFQATT and SNEGSKA (reference sequence).

The rearrangement joins TRBV27 to TRBJ1-6; D remains ambiguous. Trimming cost V 0 bases and J 3 bases, with 3 bases left between them. The CDR3 has 14 residues. Germline V lookup: CDR1 MNHEY, CDR2 SMNVEV (reference sequence). CDR3 bases: TGTGCCAGCAGTTTATCAGGCTATAATTCACCCCTCCACTTT. This codes for CASSLSGYNSPLHF.

The chain recombines TRBV25-1 with TRBJ2-1, with D perhaps TRBD1 (6 bases). The germline V gene encodes CDR1 MGHDK and CDR2 SYGVNS. Trimming cost V 3 bases and J 7 bases, with 16 bases left between them. The length of the CDR3 is 15 residues. The CDR3 reads CASSDFGGSWNEQFF. The CDR3 bases are TGTGCCAGCAGTGATTTTGGGGGCTCTTGGAATGAGCAGTTCTTC.

This chain uses TRBV28 with TRBJ1-2, with D uncertain. Germline V gene data show CDR1 as MDHEN and CDR2 as SYDVKM. Trimming took off 6 bases at V and 4 bases at J, with 12 bases between the two ends. The CDR3 length is 13 residues. The CDR3 is CASRREASYGYTF. CDR3 coding DNA: TGTGCCAGCAGACGAGAGGCAAGCTATGGCTACACCTTC.

This clone was recorded only once. The V gene is TRBV19, the J gene TRBJ2-5; 8 bases align to TRBD2. Germline-derived CDR1 and CDR2 are LNHDA and SQIVND (reference sequence). After removal of 8 bases from V and 2 bases from J, the junction contained 10 bases not matched to a gene. The CDR3 length is 15 residues. The CDR3, as DNA: TGTGCCAGTTCCTCAACCGGGGGGGGGCAAGAGACCCAGTACTTC. Translated: CASSSTGGGQETQYF.

The genes are TRBV24-1 and TRBJ2-5; the D gene is possibly TRBD2 (6 bases). There are 16 residues in the CDR3. CDR1 and CDR2 (germline): KGHDR, SFDVKD. Trimming removed 3 bases at V and 2 bases at J, with 15 bases between. The chain's CDR3 is CATSDHTPGRQETQYF. CDR3 in DNA: TGTGCCACCAGTGATCATACCCCCGGGAGACAAGAGACCCAGTACTTC.

This clone showed up just a few times. The chain couples TRBV18 to TRBJ1-1; 9 bases fit TRBD1. With 3 bases clipped from V and 3 bases from J, the junction kept 11 bases outside the gene matches. The germline V gene encodes CDR1 KGHSH and CDR2 LQKENI. This CDR3 is 17 amino acids long. The CDR3 spells CASSPLEVGTGYTEAFF. CDR3 DNA sequence: TGTGCCAGCTCACCTTTGGAGGTCGGGACAGGGTACACTGAAGCTTTCTTT.

This chain joins TRBV7-9 and TRBJ2-5; tentatively, D is TRBD2 (6 bases). Germline V CDR1 and CDR2: SEHNR, FQNEAQ (reference sequence). This CDR3 contains 14 residues. With 6 bases removed from V and 3 bases from J, the gap between germline ends came to 14 bases. The CDR3 DNA sequence: TGTGCCAGCAGGACCAGCGGGTCCAAAGAGACCCAGTACTTC. It specifies CASRTSGSKETQYF. The complete variable domain, with remaining parts taken from reference TRBV7-9 and TRBJ2-5, reads DTGVSQNPRHKITKRGQNVTFRCDPISEHNRLYWYRQTLGQGPEFLTYFQNEAQLEKSRLLSDRFSAERPKGSFSTLEIQRTEQGDSAMYLCASRTSGSKETQYFGPGTRLLVL.

The J gene is TRBJ2-1, the V gene TRBV10-3, with 7 bases identical to TRBD2. J was trimmed by 7 bases and V by 6 bases; bases with no gene match: 12. Germline CDR1 is ENHRY and CDR2 is SYGVKD. The CDR3 runs 15 residues. CDR3 protein: CAISALGGLGNEQFF. In DNA, the CDR3 is TGTGCCATCAGCGCACTGGGGGGGTTAGGGAATGAGCAGTTCTTC.

This clone was recorded once. V and J are TRBV7-2 and TRBJ2-5; 8 bases fit TRBD2. CDR1 SGHTA and CDR2 FQGNSA come from the germline V gene. The length of the CDR3 is 15 residues. The V gene end was trimmed by 1 base and the J gene end by 5 bases; junction bases not matched to a gene: 6. For the CDR3, the DNA is TGTGCCAGCAGCTTAGAACCGGGAGGGAAGGAGACCCAGTACTTC. Encoded protein: CASSLEPGGKETQYF.

This chain connects TRBV10-3 to TRBJ1-6; 8 bases are shared with TRBD1. This CDR3 is built from 16 residues. Unmatched junction bases numbered 9, after V lost 5 bases and J lost 6 bases. CDR1 is ENHRY and CDR2 is SYGVKD in the germline V gene. CDR3 amino acids: CAISNPGDRTNSPLHF. CDR3 nucleotide sequence: TGTGCCATCAGTAACCCCGGGGACAGGACTAATTCACCCCTCCACTTT.

This chain links TRBV9 with TRBJ2-1; TRBD2 matches 12 bases. V dropped 6 bases and J dropped 4; count of bases not matched to a gene: 5. From germline, CDR1 is SGDLS and CDR2 YYNGEE. The CDR3 spans 15 residues. The chain's CDR3 is CASTEGLAGYNEQFF. DNA of the CDR3: TGTGCCAGCACCGAGGGACTAGCGGGTTACAATGAGCAGTTCTTC.

This clone was counted once. This chain links TRBV7-9 with TRBJ1-3, with TRBD1 matching 8 bases. This CDR3 has 14 residues. Unmatched junction bases numbered 2, after V lost 3 bases and J lost 4 bases. Germline V gives CDR1 SEHNR, CDR2 FQNEAQ (reference sequence). This chain's CDR3 is CASSLTGAGNTIYF. The CDR3 bases are TGTGCCAGCAGCTTGACAGGGGCCGGAAACACCATATATTTT.

The chain couples TRBV5-1 to TRBJ1-6; D remains unclear. The germline V and J ends were trimmed by 0 bases and 7 bases, with 14 bases remaining between them. In germline, CDR1 is SGHRS, CDR2 YFSETQ. This CDR3 has 16 amino acids. The CDR3 spells CASSLDNRASNSPLHF. CDR3 in DNA: TGCGCCAGCAGCTTGGACAACCGGGCCTCAAATTCACCCCTCCACTTT.

This chain links TRBV5-6 with TRBJ2-5; 14 bases fit TRBD2. Looked up from germline, CDR1 is SGHDT and CDR2 is YYEEEE. The junction had 7 bases not matched to a gene; V was cut back by 4 bases and J by 2 bases. This CDR3 has 17 residues. CDR3: CASSLGLAGGTQETQYF. The CDR3 DNA is TGTGCCAGCAGCCTAGGACTAGCGGGAGGAACACAAGAGACCCAGTACTTC.